The rows below give T cell receptor beta chains drawn from one sample of a study of blood T cell repertoires in COVID-19. TCRdb's copy holds only in-frame clones and misses some; the assay was immunoSEQ multiplex PCR. The sample has 150,000 or so clones, approximately 86% seen once. Sequenced input: peripheral blood. Receptor source: a middle-aged woman with COVID-19, enrolled during active disease. CDR3s include the opening cysteine and the closing phenylalanine or tryptophan. A D gene is named only where the DNA matches it firmly. Clone size is given for some rows only: seen once, a few or many times, or a class if the clone is expanded.

V gene	clone size	J gene	D gene	CDR3 DNA	CDR3 protein
TRBV14	few	TRBJ1-1	.	TGTGCCAGCAGCCAAGAGGAGGCTACGCTTATGAACACTGAAGCTTTCTTT	CASSQEEATLMNTEAFF
TRBV4-2	.	TRBJ2-7	.	TGTGCCAGCAGCCAAGATGGGCTAGCAGGAGGTGGGTTCTTC	CASSQDGLAGGGFF
TRBV18	.	TRBJ2-1	.	TGTGCCAGCTCACGACTACAGGGAAATGAGCAGTTCTTC	CASSRLQGNEQFF
TRBV5-1	.	TRBJ1-3	TRBD1	TGCGCCAGCAGCTTGGCTGGGACAGCCTCTGGAAACACCATATATTTT	CASSLAGTASGNTIYF
TRBV7-3	.	TRBJ2-1	.	TGTGCCAGCAGCCTCTCCGGGGTACCGCAGTTCTTC	CASSLSGVPQFF
TRBV18	.	TRBJ2-6	TRBD2	TGTGCCAGCTCCCCGGTGGGTAGCGGGAGTTCTTCCGGGGCCAACGTCCTGACTTTC	CASSPVGSGSSSGANVLTF
TRBV10-1	.	TRBJ2-1	TRBD2	TGCGCCAGCAGTGGCCTAGCGGGAGGCTATGAGCAGTTCTTC	CASSGLAGGYEQFF
TRBV28	.	TRBJ1-1	.	TGTGCCAGCAGCCGGCCCCCCTCGGGAGCTTTCTTT	CASSRPPSGAFF
TRBV9	.	TRBJ2-3	.	TGTGCCAGCAGCGTGGGAGGAGCTAGCACAGATACGCAGTATTTT	CASSVGGASTDTQYF
TRBV30	.	TRBJ1-2	.	TGTGCCTGGAGTGTAAGCTCTAACTATGGCTACACCTTC	CAWSVSSNYGYTF
TRBV7-2	.	TRBJ1-3	.	TGTGCCAGCAGCCCCTGGGGGGGCCGCTTATCTGGAAACACCATATATTTT	CASSPWGGRLSGNTIYF
TRBV2	.	TRBJ2-1	.	TGTGCCAGCAGGATTAGCGGTGGCGGTGAGCAGTTCTTC	CASRISGGGEQFF
TRBV18	.	TRBJ2-1	TRBD1	TGTGCCAGCTCACCTTTCTCGGGACAGGGTTACAATGAGCAGTTCTTC	CASSPFSGQGYNEQFF
TRBV19	.	TRBJ2-2	TRBD2	TGTGCCAGTAGTATTCGGGGGGTGATGCACACCGGGGAGCTGTTTTTT	CASSIRGVMHTGELFF
TRBV9	.	TRBJ2-1	.	TGTGCCAGCAGCTGGGGGCAGTACAATGAGCAGTTCTTC	CASSWGQYNEQFF
TRBV7-7	once	TRBJ1-5	TRBD1	TGTGCTAGCCACTTCCCCGGGACAGTCTTCAATCAGCCCCAGCATTTT	CASHFPGTVFNQPQHF
TRBV11-2	.	TRBJ1-2	.	TGTGCCAGCAGCTTGGGACATCTCTATGGCTACACCTTC	CASSLGHLYGYTF
TRBV4-1	.	TRBJ2-7	.	TGCGCCAGCAGCCAAGTGGGGGCGCAGGGCTACGAGCAGTACTTC	CASSQVGAQGYEQYF
TRBV11-3	.	TRBJ2-1	TRBD2	TGTGCCAGCAGCCCACGGACTAGCGGGAGTGTCTATGAGCAGTTCTTC	CASSPRTSGSVYEQFF
TRBV6-6	.	TRBJ2-5	TRBD2	TGTGCCAGCAGTCTACGTGGGGGCCGCACTAGCGGGGGTTCTCAAGAGACCCAGTACTTC	CASSLRGGRTSGGSQETQYF